This entry concerns a single TCR beta chain. Antigen unknown. The germline V gene has CDR1 SGDLS and CDR2 YYNGEE. CDR3 length equals 15 residues. The junction had 7 bases not matched to a gene; V was cut back by 4 bases and J by 5 bases. These data are taken from a study of graft-versus-host responses after intestinal transplantation. Background on the study: All recipients were transplanted with multivisceral, liver-intestinal, or isolated intestinal grafts. Recipients uniformly received anti-thymocyte globulin induction, followed by tacrolimus and steroids for approximately 3 years. Notes on the study in general: GvH clones surfaced in recipient marrow, some emerging earlier in ileum or blood. An association linked early post-transplant HvG declines with peak circulating GvH clone levels.

The assay was immunoSEQ multiplex PCR, and TCRdb's table has in-frame clones only and misses some. The sample records about 90,000 clones, under 85% being singletons. This clonotype originated in a human donor who received an intestinal transplant. This chain uses TRBV9 with TRBJ1-2, with 11 bases matching TRBD1. Material: unstimulated CD8+ T cells sorted from spleen or lymph node cells, obtained before intestinal transplant. DNA of the CDR3: TGTGCCAGCAGCCTCTGGGACAGGGGGTGGTATGGCTACACCTTC. Translated, it gives CASSLWDRGWYGYTF.